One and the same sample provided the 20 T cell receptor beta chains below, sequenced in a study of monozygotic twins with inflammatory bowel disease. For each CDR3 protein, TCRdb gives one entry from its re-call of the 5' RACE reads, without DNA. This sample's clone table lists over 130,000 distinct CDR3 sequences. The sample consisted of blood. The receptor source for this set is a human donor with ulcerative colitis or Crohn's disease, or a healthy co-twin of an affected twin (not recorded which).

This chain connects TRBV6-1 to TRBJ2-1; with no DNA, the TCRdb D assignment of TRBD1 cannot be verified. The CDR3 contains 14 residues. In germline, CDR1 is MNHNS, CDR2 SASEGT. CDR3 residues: CASMGQNDYNEQFF.

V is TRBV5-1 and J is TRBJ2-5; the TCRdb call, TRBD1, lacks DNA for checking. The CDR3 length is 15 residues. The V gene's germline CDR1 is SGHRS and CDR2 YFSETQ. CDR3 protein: CASSFATGGQETQYF.

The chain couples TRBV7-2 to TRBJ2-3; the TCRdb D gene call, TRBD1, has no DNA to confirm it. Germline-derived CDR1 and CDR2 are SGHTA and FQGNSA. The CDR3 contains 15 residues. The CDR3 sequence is CASRPGGRGSDTQYF.

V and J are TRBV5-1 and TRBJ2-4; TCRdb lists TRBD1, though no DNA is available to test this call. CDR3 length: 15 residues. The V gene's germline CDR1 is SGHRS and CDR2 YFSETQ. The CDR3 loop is CASSYYRDRKNIQYF.

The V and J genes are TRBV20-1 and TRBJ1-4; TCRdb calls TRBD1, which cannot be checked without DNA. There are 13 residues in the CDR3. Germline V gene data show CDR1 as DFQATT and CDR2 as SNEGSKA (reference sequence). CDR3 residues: CSAQGTTNEKLFF.

This CDR3 is CASSLAGTGEKLFF. The genes are TRBV7-2 and TRBJ1-4; TCRdb returns TRBD1, unconfirmable since there is no DNA. The germline V gene encodes CDR1 SGHTA and CDR2 FQGNSA. The CDR3 contains 14 residues.

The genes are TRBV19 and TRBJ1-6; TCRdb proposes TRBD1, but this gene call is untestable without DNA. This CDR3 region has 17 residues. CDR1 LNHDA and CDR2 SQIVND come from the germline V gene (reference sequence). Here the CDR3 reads CASSIRLLDRGTSPLHF.

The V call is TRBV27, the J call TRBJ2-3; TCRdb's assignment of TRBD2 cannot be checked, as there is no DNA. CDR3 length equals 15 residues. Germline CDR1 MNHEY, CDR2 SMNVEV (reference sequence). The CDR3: CASTFGGPEGDTQYF.

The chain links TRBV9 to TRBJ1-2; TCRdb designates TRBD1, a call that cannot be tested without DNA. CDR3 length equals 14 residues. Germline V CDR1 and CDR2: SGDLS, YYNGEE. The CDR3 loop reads CASSVAGEGYGYTF.

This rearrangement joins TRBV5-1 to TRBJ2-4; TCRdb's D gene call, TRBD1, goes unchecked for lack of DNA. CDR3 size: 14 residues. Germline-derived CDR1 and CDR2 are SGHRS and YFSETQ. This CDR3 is CASSRWDSQNIQYF.

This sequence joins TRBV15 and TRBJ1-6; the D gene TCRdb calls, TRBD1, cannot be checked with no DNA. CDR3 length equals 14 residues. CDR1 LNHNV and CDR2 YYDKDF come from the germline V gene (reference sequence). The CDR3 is CATNRGQGGSPLHF.

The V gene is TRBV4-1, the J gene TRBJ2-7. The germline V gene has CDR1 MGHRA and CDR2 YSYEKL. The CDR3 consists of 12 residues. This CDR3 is CASSLTPYEQYF.

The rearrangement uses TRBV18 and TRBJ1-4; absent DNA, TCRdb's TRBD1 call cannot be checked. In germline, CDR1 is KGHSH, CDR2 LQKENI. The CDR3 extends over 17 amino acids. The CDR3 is CASSLPMGHPGEEKLFF.

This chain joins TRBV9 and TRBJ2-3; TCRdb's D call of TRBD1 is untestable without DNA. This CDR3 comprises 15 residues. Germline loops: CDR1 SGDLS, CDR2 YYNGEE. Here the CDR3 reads CASTLFGQVPDTQYF.

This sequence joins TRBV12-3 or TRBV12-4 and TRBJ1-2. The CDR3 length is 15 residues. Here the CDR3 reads CASTPVAGHNYGYTF.

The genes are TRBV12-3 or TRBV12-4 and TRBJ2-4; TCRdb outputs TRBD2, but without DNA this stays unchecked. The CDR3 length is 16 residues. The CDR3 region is CASTPPAGVAKNIQYF.

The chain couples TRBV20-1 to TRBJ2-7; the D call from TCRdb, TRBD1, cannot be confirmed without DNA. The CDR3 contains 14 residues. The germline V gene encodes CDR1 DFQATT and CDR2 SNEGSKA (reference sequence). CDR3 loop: CSASRQGSSYEQYF.

CDR3 region: CASSLLGGATDTQYF. The V and J genes are TRBV7-8 and TRBJ2-3; TCRdb lists TRBD1, though no DNA is available to test this call. CDR1 SGHVS and CDR2 FQNEAQ come from the germline V gene. The CDR3 spans 15 residues.

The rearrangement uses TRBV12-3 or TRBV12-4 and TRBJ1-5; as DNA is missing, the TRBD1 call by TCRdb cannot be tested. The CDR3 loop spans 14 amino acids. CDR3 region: CASSLGQTYQPQHF.

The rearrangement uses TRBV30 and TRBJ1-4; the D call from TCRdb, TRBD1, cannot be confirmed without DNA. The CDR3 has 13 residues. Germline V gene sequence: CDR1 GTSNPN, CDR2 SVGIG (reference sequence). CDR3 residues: CAWTTDRNEKLFF.